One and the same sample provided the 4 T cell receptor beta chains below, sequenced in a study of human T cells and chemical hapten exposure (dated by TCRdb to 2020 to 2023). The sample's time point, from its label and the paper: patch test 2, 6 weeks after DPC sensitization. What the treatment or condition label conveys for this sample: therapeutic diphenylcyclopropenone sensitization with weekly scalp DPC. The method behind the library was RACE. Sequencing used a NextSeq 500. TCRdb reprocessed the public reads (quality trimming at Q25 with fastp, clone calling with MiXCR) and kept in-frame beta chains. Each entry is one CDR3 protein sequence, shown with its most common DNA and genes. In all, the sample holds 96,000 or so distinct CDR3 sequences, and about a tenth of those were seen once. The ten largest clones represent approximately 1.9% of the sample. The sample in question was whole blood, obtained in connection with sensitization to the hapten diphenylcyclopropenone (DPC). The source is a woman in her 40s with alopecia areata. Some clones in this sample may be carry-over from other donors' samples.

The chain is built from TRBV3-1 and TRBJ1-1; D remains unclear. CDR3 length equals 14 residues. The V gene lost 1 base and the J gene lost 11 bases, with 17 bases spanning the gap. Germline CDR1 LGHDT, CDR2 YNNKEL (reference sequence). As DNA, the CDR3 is TGTGCCAGCAGCCAAGGGGTACGTCAACAAGGGGCTTTCTTT. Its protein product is CASSQGVRQQGAFF.

The DNA of the CDR3 is TGCGCCAGCAGCCTTGTTGTCACTTACACCGGGGAGCTGTTTTTT. Protein product: CASSLVVTYTGELFF. The J gene is TRBJ2-2, the V gene TRBV4-3, with D unresolved. The CDR3 is 15 residues long. The germline gives CDR1 LGHNA, CDR2 YSLEER. Trimming stripped 4 bases from V and 3 bases from J, with 12 bases between.

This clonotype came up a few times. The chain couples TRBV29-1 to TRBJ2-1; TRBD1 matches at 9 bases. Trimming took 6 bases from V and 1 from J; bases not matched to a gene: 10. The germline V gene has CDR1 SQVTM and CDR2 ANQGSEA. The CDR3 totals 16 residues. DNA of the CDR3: TGCAGCGTCGAGGGGACAGGGTTAGGGTCCTACAATGAGCAGTTCTTC. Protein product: CSVEGTGLGSYNEQFF.

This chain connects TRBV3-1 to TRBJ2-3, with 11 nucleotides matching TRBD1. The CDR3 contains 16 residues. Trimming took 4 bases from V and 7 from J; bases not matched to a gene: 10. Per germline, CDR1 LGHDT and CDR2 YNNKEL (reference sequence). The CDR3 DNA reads TGTGCCAGCAGCCCCCGGGACAGGGGGTTGGTGCATACGCAGTATTTT. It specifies CASSPRDRGLVHTQYF.